These T cell receptor beta chains were read from a single sample in a study of blood T cell repertoires in COVID-19. TCRdb keeps only in-frame clones here, not all; method: immunoSEQ multiplex PCR. The profile shows 90,000 to 100,000 clones, roughly 80% of them singletons. The sample comprised peripheral blood. The receptors here all came from a woman older than 75 with acute or convalescent COVID-19. The CDR3 runs from the conserved cysteine through the conserved F or W. D genes are given only for firm matches. Clone size is shown for a subset of rows, as once, few, many or a class of expanded clone.

V gene: TRBV30
J gene: TRBJ2-1
clone size: -
D gene: -
CDR3 protein: CAWSVKVRVSEQFF
CDR3 DNA: TGTGCCTGGAGTGTTAAGGTTCGGGTCTCTGAGCAGTTCTTC

V gene: TRBV7-8
J gene: TRBJ1-5
clone size: -
D gene: -
CDR3 protein: CASSLGQNSNQPQHF
CDR3 DNA: TGTGCCAGCAGCTTAGGACAAAATAGCAATCAGCCCCAGCATTTT

V gene: TRBV7-9
J gene: TRBJ1-1
clone size: -
D gene: TRBD1
CDR3 protein: CASSSGQEDTEAFF
CDR3 DNA: TGTGCCAGCAGCTCGGGACAGGAGGACACTGAAGCTTTCTTT

V gene: TRBV10-3
J gene: TRBJ2-2
clone size: -
D gene: -
CDR3 protein: CAISGNGATNTGELFF
CDR3 DNA: TGTGCCATCAGTGGCAATGGGGCCACGAACACCGGGGAGCTGTTTTTT

V gene: TRBV3-1/TRBV3-2
J gene: TRBJ1-1
clone size: -
D gene: TRBD1
CDR3 protein: CASSQDSGQGARTEAFF
CDR3 DNA: TGTGCCAGCAGCCAAGATTCCGGACAGGGGGCGCGAACTGAAGCTTTCTTT

V gene: TRBV15
J gene: TRBJ1-5
clone size: -
D gene: TRBD1
CDR3 protein: CATSPQRTGMGQPQHF
CDR3 DNA: TGTGCCACCAGCCCTCAACGGACAGGGATGGGTCAGCCCCAGCATTTT

V gene: TRBV5-1
J gene: TRBJ1-1
clone size: few
D gene: -
CDR3 protein: CASSLAAGTSQAFF
CDR3 DNA: TGCGCCAGCAGCTTGGCGGCAGGTACCAGCCAAGCTTTCTTT

V gene: TRBV27
J gene: TRBJ2-3
clone size: -
D gene: TRBD2
CDR3 protein: CASSERASGVDTQYF
CDR3 DNA: TGTGCCAGCAGTGAGAGGGCTAGCGGGGTAGATACGCAGTATTTT

V gene: TRBV11-2
J gene: TRBJ1-4
clone size: -
D gene: -
CDR3 protein: CASSSHPEGGGARGEKLFF
CDR3 DNA: TGTGCCAGCAGCTCACATCCGGAGGGGGGAGGGGCGAGAGGTGAAAAACTGTTTTTT

V gene: TRBV5-1
J gene: TRBJ1-1
clone size: once
D gene: -
CDR3 protein: CASSPQRGSNTEAFF
CDR3 DNA: TGCGCCAGCAGCCCCCAGAGGGGGTCGAACACTGAAGCTTTCTTT

V gene: TRBV3-1/TRBV3-2
J gene: TRBJ2-4
clone size: -
D gene: -
CDR3 protein: CASSLRGRGNRNIQYF
CDR3 DNA: TGTGCCAGCAGCCTTAGGGGGCGGGGAAATAGAAACATTCAGTACTTC

V gene: TRBV5-1
J gene: TRBJ2-3
clone size: -
D gene: TRBD2
CDR3 protein: CASSLGSGLARTDTQYF
CDR3 DNA: TGCGCCAGCAGCTTGGGGTCGGGACTAGCTCGGACAGATACGCAGTATTTT

V gene: TRBV28
J gene: TRBJ1-5
clone size: -
D gene: TRBD1
CDR3 protein: CASSAPRDRRFGKAQHF
CDR3 DNA: TGTGCCAGCAGTGCACCCCGGGACAGGAGGTTTGGAAAGGCCCAGCATTTT

V gene: TRBV9
J gene: TRBJ1-3
clone size: -
D gene: TRBD1
CDR3 protein: CASSVVSGGGNTIYF
CDR3 DNA: TGTGCCAGCAGCGTAGTTTCAGGGGGAGGAAACACCATATATTTT

V gene: TRBV7-2
J gene: TRBJ2-1
clone size: -
D gene: TRBD1
CDR3 protein: CASRRDRGTYNEQFF
CDR3 DNA: TGTGCCAGCAGGCGGGACAGGGGGACCTACAATGAGCAGTTCTTC

V gene: TRBV3-1/TRBV3-2
J gene: TRBJ2-5
clone size: -
D gene: -
CDR3 protein: CASSQGLPTGTQYF
CDR3 DNA: TGTGCCAGCAGCCAGGGACTCCCAACCGGGACCCAGTACTTC

V gene: TRBV5-4
J gene: TRBJ1-1
clone size: once
D gene: TRBD1
CDR3 protein: CASSLTGGTEAFF
CDR3 DNA: TGTGCCAGCAGCTTGACAGGGGGCACTGAAGCTTTCTTT

V gene: TRBV20-1
J gene: TRBJ1-2
clone size: -
D gene: -
CDR3 protein: CSASLRNYGYTF
CDR3 DNA: TGCAGTGCTAGTCTACGGAACTATGGCTACACCTTC

V gene: TRBV5-1
J gene: TRBJ2-2
clone size: -
D gene: -
CDR3 protein: CASRTMTGNTGELFF
CDR3 DNA: TGCGCCAGCCGCACGATGACAGGGAACACCGGGGAGCTGTTTTTT

V gene: TRBV7-9
J gene: TRBJ1-2
clone size: -
D gene: -
CDR3 protein: CASAGGAYGYTF
CDR3 DNA: TGTGCCAGTGCGGGGGGGGCCTATGGCTACACCTTC

V gene: TRBV4-3
J gene: TRBJ2-2
clone size: -
D gene: -
CDR3 protein: CASSQESLNTGELFF
CDR3 DNA: TGCGCCAGCAGCCAAGAGTCTCTGAACACCGGGGAGCTGTTTTTT

V gene: TRBV15
J gene: TRBJ2-3
clone size: -
D gene: -
CDR3 protein: CATKKDTYTDTQYF
CDR3 DNA: TGTGCCACCAAAAAGGACACATACACAGATACGCAGTATTTT